One sample yielded the 8 T cell receptor beta chains listed below, sequenced in a study of blood T cell repertoires in COVID-19 (dated by TCRdb to 2018 to 2020). Library construction relied on the immunoSEQ multiplex PCR assay. The source is immuneACCESS, and TCRdb retained only in-frame sequences with V and J called. Part of the clones is not carried over; for the studies checked, unresolved V genes explain less than half of this, and the remainder is unexplained. The sample table contains 250,000 to 400,000 clones; only one count was recorded for about 87% of them. The top ten hold 1.5% to 2% of the sample. Specimen: peripheral blood. The receptors originated from a woman between 25 and 40 years old with COVID-19, enrolled during active disease.

This clone showed up just once. The chain is built from TRBV29-1 and TRBJ2-5; TRBD2 is a possible D gene (6 bases). V gave up 0 bases and J gave up 10 bases, with 21 bases separating them. The CDR3 totals 15 residues. CDR1 and CDR2 from the germline V gene are SQVTM and ANQGSEA. CDR3 amino acids: CSVEDWVQGGGIQYF. DNA of the CDR3: TGCAGCGTTGAAGATTGGGTCCAGGGTGGGGGGATCCAGTACTTC. Using reference TRBV29-1 and TRBJ2-5 for the parts outside the CDR3, the full variable domain is SAVISQKPSRDICQRGTSLTIQCQVDSQVTMMFWYRQQPGQSLTLIATANQGSEATYESGFVIDKFPISRPNLTFSTLTVSNMSPEDSSIYLCSVEDWVQGGGIQYFGPGTRLLVL.

In its sample, this clone was seen a few times. J is TRBJ2-7 and V is TRBV11-1; 10 nucleotides align to TRBD2. V lost 5 bases, J lost 2 bases, and 6 bases stayed unmatched. Germline V lookup: CDR1 SGHAT, CDR2 FQDESV (reference sequence). The CDR3 loop spans 15 amino acids. The CDR3 here is CASSPTSGDTYEQYF. The CDR3 DNA reads TGTGCCAGCAGCCCCACTAGCGGGGATACCTACGAGCAGTACTTC. Drawing the rest from reference TRBV11-1 and TRBJ2-7, the complete variable domain is EAEVAQSPRYKITEKSQAVAFWCDPISGHATLYWYRQILGQGPELLVQFQDESVVDDSQLPKDRFSAERLKGVDSTLKIQPAELGDSAMYLCASSPTSGDTYEQYFGPGTRLTVT.

This chain links TRBV2 with TRBJ1-3, with 7 bases lining up with TRBD1. Looked up from germline, CDR1 is SNHLY and CDR2 is FYNNEI. J gave up 2 bases and V 5 bases, and 6 bases lay outside the gene matches. The CDR3 is 15 amino acids. CDR3 in amino acids: CASSKGRGPGNTIYF. The DNA for the CDR3 is TGTGCCAGCAGTAAAGGGAGGGGGCCTGGAAACACCATATATTTT. Supplemented by reference TRBV2 and TRBJ1-3, the full variable domain reads EPEVTQTPSHQVTQMGQEVILRCVPISNHLYFYWYRQILGQKVEFLVSFYNNEISEKSEIFDDQFSVERPDGSNFTLKIRSTKLEDSAMYFCASSKGRGPGNTIYFGEGSWLTVV.

This chain links TRBV18 with TRBJ1-1; TRBD1 aligns across 7 bases. The ends lost 6 bases at V and 5 bases at J; junction bases unmatched: 9. Germline V gene data show CDR1 as KGHSH and CDR2 as LQKENI. This CDR3 has 14 residues. CDR3 DNA: TGTGCCAGCTCTCGAACGACAGGGTTGACTGAAGCTTTCTTT. Residues: CASSRTTGLTEAFF.

The gene calls are TRBV12-3 or TRBV12-4 and TRBJ2-7; no firm D call. The CDR3 contains 12 residues. Between the trimmed V and J ends, which lost 1 base and 4 bases, there was a span of 5 bases. This CDR3 reads CASSLDWYEQYF. DNA for the CDR3: TGTGCCAGCAGTTTAGACTGGTACGAGCAGTACTTC.

This sequence joins TRBV18 and TRBJ2-1, with 7 bases matching TRBD1. Germline loops: CDR1 KGHSH, CDR2 LQKENI. The CDR3 spans 11 residues. The V and J ends lost 3 bases and 15 bases, in that order; junction bases with no gene match: 5. CDR3 residues: CASSPDRNLFF. The CDR3, as DNA: TGTGCCAGCTCACCGGACAGGAACCTGTTCTTC.

This chain links TRBV6-5 with TRBJ1-5, with D hard to call. The V and J ends lost 5 bases and 2 bases respectively, with 13 bases between them. CDR1 and CDR2 (germline): MNHEY, SVGAGI. The CDR3 consists of 15 residues. CDR3 nucleotides: TGTGCCAGCAGTCGACACTGGGAGGGCAATCAGCCCCAGCATTTT. Amino acid sequence: CASSRHWEGNQPQHF.

The chain joins TRBV7-8 to TRBJ1-5; 7 nucleotides match TRBD1. Germline V gene sequence: CDR1 SGHVS, CDR2 FQNEAQ. The CDR3 has 15 amino acids. V lost 7 bases and J lost 3; bases outside the gene matches: 9. CDR3 protein: CASTRDSPYNQPQHF. The DNA for the CDR3 is TGTGCCAGCACCAGGGACAGCCCTTACAATCAGCCCCAGCATTTT.